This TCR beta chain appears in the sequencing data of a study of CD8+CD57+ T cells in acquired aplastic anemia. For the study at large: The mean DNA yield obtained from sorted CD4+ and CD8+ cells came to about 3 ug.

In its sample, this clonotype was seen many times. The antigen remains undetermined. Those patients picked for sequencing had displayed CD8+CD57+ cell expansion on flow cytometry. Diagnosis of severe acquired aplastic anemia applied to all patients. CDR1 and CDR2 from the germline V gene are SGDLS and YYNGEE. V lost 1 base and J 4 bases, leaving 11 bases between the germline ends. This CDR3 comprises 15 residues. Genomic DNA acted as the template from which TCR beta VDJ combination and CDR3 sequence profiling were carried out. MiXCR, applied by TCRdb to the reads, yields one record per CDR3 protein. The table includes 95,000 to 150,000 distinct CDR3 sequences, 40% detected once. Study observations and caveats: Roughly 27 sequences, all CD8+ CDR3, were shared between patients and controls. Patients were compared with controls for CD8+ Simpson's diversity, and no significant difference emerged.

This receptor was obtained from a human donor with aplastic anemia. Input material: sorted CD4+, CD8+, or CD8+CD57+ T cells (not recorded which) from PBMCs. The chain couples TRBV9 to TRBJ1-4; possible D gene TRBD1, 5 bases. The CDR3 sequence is CASSVRVGGNEKLFF. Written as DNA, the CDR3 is TGTGCCAGCAGCGTAAGGGTGGGGGGTAATGAAAAACTGTTTTTT. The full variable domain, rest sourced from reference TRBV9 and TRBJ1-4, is DSGVTQTPKHLITATGQRVTLRCSPRSGDLSVYWYQQSLDQGLQFLIQYYNGEERAKGNILERFSAQQFPDLHSELNLSSLELGDSALYFCASSVRVGGNEKLFFGSGTQLSVL.